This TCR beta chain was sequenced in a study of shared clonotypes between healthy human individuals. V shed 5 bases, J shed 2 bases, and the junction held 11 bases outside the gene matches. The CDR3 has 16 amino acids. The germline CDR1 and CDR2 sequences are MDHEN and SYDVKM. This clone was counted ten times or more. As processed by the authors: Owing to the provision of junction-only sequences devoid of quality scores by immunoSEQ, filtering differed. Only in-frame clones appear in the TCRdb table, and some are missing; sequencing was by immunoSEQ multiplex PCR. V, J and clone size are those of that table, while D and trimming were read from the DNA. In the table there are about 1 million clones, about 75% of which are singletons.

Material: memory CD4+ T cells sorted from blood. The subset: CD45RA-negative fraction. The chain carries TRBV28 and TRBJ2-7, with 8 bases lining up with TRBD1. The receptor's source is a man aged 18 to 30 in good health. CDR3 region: CASSPRLGQGTYEQYF. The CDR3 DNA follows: TGTGCCAGCAGTCCACGCCTCGGACAGGGTACCTACGAGCAGTACTTC.